This T cell receptor beta chain was profiled in a study of T-cell memory formation after mild COVID-19 (dated by TCRdb to about 2021). Some background on the complete study: TCR sequence clusters from the two donors were found to be largely donor specific. In a couple of donors, T-cell clones that expanded and contracted after mild COVID-19 were tracked by sequencing TCRalpha and TCRbeta repertoires over time. The cohort was made up of two young adult volunteers, one female and one male, who were previously healthy.

Ficoll-Paque density gradient centrifugation was used to isolate PBMCs. Paper-wide results and their limitations: Some responding clones were detected in pre-infection memory, which suggested that pre-existing cross-reactive memory T cells had joined the SARS-CoV-2 response. The study covered only a couple of mild cases, and larger cohorts including severe cases with pre-infection samples were considered necessary. Contracting CD4+ clones were located mainly in the CM and EM memory subsets, whereas CD8+ clones were found to be enriched in EMRA. Whether the second-wave clones peaking on day 37 were SARS-CoV-2 specific was not confirmed. Clones that contracted from day 15 to 85 showed balanced CD4/CD8 phenotypes, whereas a second wave of clones that expanded from day 15 to 37 leaned towards CD4+.

To note about this clonotype: Its binding antigen is unknown. Per-base quality was not reported, and no clone a single base away is much larger than it.

Looking up the germline V gene (reference sequence) yields CDR1 MNHEY and CDR2 SMNVEV. V has 6 bases trimmed and J has 5 bases trimmed; junction bases matching no gene number 10. Its CDR3 holds 15 amino acids, cysteine through phenylalanine. CDR3 DNA only is kept here, 45 bases in frame from base 1. The run used an Illumina NovaSeq 6000. cDNA libraries for TCRalpha and TCRbeta were prepared by 5'RACE using constant-segment primers, with sample barcodes and unique molecular identifiers added. Trizol reagent was used to extract RNA from every sample. Amplification of the libraries took two PCR steps, and the second step added a second sample barcode plus Illumina TruSeq adapters. Libraries were sequenced on an Illumina NovaSeq with 2 x 150 bp paired-end reads. The authors' pipeline ran thus. Demultiplexing of reads and collapsing into UMI-guided consensus sequences were performed with migec v1.2.7. With mixcr v2.1.11, UMI consensuses were aligned to TRA and TRB V and J templates and assembled into clonotypes. A clonotype was counted as expanded or contracted only when both edgeR and NoisET called the clonotype significant, with the noise models trained on biological replicates. For edgeR calls, the cutoffs were a false discovery rate-adjusted p below 0.01 and a log2 fold-change threshold of 1. As an exploratory analysis of dynamics, PCA with hierarchical clustering was applied to max-normalized trajectories of the 1000 most abundant clonotypes. Separately sequenced CD4+ and CD8+ repertoires were used to assign a CD4 or CD8 phenotype to each responding clone. TCRdb trimmed the raw reads at Q25, called clones with MiXCR and kept productive beta chains. Each CDR3 protein gets just one entry, which takes the most common genes and DNA from the rows behind it. TCRdb, not the original authors, processed these V and J calls. The sample table contains about 250,000 distinct CDR3 sequences; only one count was recorded for approximately 15% of them. The ten largest clones capture 2% to 2.5% of the sample.

The sequenced sample consisted of PBMCs or a T cell subset sorted from them (not recorded which). The chain was built from TRBV27 and TRBJ2-3; TRBD1 fits 8 bases in the junction. This sequence was found in an adult woman who had mild COVID-19 (a few samples of this study predate the infection). The sample titles of this study are shuffled in the database, so cell type and time point are left out; the donor was told from shared clones. The CDR3: CASSLGRGRRDTQYF. In nucleotide form, the sequence is TGTGCCAGCAGCCTCGGCAGGGGGCGACGAGATACGCAGTATTTT.